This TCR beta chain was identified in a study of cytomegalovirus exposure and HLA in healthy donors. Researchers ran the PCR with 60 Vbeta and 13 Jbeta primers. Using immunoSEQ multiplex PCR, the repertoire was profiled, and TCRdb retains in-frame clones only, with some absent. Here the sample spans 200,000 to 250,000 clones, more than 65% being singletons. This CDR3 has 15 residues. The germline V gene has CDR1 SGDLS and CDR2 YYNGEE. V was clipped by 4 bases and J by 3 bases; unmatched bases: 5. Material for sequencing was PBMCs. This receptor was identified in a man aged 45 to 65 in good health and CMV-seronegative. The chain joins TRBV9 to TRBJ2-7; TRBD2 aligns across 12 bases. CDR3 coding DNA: TGTGCCAGCAGCCCCGCGGGACTAGCGGGCTACGAGCAGTACTTC. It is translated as CASSPAGLAGYEQYF.